What follows are 5 T cell receptor beta chains derived from one specimen sequenced in a study of CD8 T cells in ankylosing spondylitis. TCRdb re-derived calls from the 5' RACE reads in MiXCR, one entry per CDR3 protein. Seen here are 200,000 or so distinct CDR3 sequences, 20% to 30% observed once, and the top ten hold 6.6%. The source material was blood, either unsorted or a sorted T cell fraction (not recorded which). Receptor source: a male donor with ankylosing spondylitis or in good health (not recorded which).

This clonotype was detected ten times or more. The gene calls are TRBV28 and TRBJ2-7; D might be TRBD1 (6 bases). Germline lookup yields CDR1 MDHEN and CDR2 SYDVKM. The CDR3 sequence is 11 residues long. V shed 11 bases and J shed 5 bases, with 13 bases lying between them. Written as DNA, the CDR3 is TGTGCCGTGGCAGGGGTCCACGAGCAGTACTTC. Protein: CAVAGVHEQYF.

This clonotype was recorded at least ten times. J is TRBJ2-5 and V is TRBV5-1, with unresolved D. This CDR3 contains 12 residues. Germline CDR1 is SGHRS and CDR2 is YFSETQ. The V gene lost 1 base and the J gene lost 5 bases, with 6 bases spanning the gap. The CDR3 coding sequence is TGCGCCAGCAGCTTGAACTTGGAGACCCAGTACTTC. Translated: CASSLNLETQYF. The whole variable domain, filled in from reference TRBV5-1 and TRBJ2-5, reads KAGVTQTPRYLIKTRGQQVTLSCSPISGHRSVSWYQQTPGQGLQFLFEYFSETQRNKGNFPGRFSGRQFSNSRSEMNVSTLELGDSALYLCASSLNLETQYFGPGTRLLVL.

This chain uses TRBV5-6 with TRBJ2-1, with 7 nucleotides matching TRBD2. V dropped 4 bases and J dropped 9; count of bases not matched to a gene: 4. CDR3 length equals 12 residues. Germline V gene sequence: CDR1 SGHDT, CDR2 YYEEEE. In DNA, the CDR3 is TGTGCCAGCAGCAAGACTAGCATTGAGCAGTTCTTC. This sequence encodes CASSKTSIEQFF.

This clonotype was counted a few times. The V call is TRBV27, the J call TRBJ2-7; D gene ambiguous. The length of the CDR3 is 10 residues. In germline, CDR1 is MNHEY, CDR2 SMNVEV (reference sequence). The V gene lost 8 bases and the J gene lost 3 bases, with 5 bases spanning the gap. This chain's CDR3 is CASGRYEQYF. As DNA, the CDR3 is TGTGCCAGCGGGCGCTACGAGCAGTACTTC.

This clonotype was found many times. V is TRBV10-3 and J is TRBJ1-3; D remains ambiguous. Per the germline V gene, CDR1 is ENHRY and CDR2 is SYGVKD. V was shortened by 10 bases and J by 0 bases, with 10 bases between the two germline ends. The CDR3 loop spans 13 amino acids. CDR3 region: CATSPPSGNTIYF. The CDR3 nucleotides read TGTGCCACCAGCCCACCCTCTGGAAACACCATATATTTT.